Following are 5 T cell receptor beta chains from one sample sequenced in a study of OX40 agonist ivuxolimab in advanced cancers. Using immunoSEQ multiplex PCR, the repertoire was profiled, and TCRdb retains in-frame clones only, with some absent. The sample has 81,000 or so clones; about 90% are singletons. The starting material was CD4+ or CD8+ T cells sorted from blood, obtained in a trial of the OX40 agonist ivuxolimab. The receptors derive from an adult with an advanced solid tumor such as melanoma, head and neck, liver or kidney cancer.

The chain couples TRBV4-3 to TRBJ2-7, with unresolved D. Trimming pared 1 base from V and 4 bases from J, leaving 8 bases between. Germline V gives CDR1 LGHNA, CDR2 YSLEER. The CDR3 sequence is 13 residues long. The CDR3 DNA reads TGCGCCAGCAGCCAAGCTTTGGGTTACGAGCAGTACTTC. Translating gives CASSQALGYEQYF.

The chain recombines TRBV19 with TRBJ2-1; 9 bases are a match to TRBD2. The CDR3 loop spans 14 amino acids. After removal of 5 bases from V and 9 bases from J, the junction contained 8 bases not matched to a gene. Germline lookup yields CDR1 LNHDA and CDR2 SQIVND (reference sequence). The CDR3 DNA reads TGTGCCAGTAGTGTCGGGACTAGCAGGGGTGAGCAGTTCTTC. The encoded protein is CASSVGTSRGEQFF.

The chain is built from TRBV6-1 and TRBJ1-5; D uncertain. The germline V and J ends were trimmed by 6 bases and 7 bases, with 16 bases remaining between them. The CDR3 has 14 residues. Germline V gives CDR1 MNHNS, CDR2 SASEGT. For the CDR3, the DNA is TGTGCCAGCAGCCCTTACAGTCCATTACAGCCCCAGCATTTT. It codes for CASSPYSPLQPQHF.

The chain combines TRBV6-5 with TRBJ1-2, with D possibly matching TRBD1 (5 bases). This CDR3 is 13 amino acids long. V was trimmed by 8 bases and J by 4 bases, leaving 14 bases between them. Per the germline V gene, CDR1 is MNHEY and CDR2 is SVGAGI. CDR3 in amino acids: CASRMEGIYGYTF. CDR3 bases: TGTGCCAGCCGAATGGAGGGGATCTATGGCTACACCTTC.

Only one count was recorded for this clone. CDR3 nucleotides: TGTGCCAGCGAGGGACTGGAGAATCAGCCCCAGCATTTT. Amino acids: CASEGLENQPQHF. The gene calls are TRBV6-6 and TRBJ1-5; D possibly corresponds to TRBD1 (5 bases). The CDR3 sequence is 13 residues long. The germline V gene has CDR1 MNHNY and CDR2 SVGAGI (reference sequence). V was shortened by 8 bases and J by 4 bases, with 12 bases between the two germline ends.